This T cell receptor (beta chain) was profiled in a study of T cells expressing NK-cell markers. The overall study: Eight donors were sequenced, of whom seven were HCMV-seropositive, while the remaining one was HCMV-seronegative.

Each CDR3 protein gets one entry in TCRdb, which reprocessed the 5' RACE reads and gives no DNA. This table holds 500,000 to 700,000 distinct CDR3 sequences. The clonotype was recovered from a man aged 18 to 35 in good health. Sequencing was performed on blood T cells: a sorted CD56 or NKG2C T cell subset, CD4+ or CD8+ T cells, or bulk PBMC T cells (not recorded which).

CDR3 residues: CSVDFRQGDYGYTF. This chain connects TRBV29-1 to TRBJ1-2; without DNA, the TCRdb call of TRBD1 cannot be checked. Germline loops: CDR1 SQVTM, CDR2 ANQGSEA. The CDR3 spans 14 residues.